One sample yielded the 30 T cell receptor beta chains listed below, sequenced in a study of blood T cells in healthy people across ages. A sample-barcoded 5' primer and a J-beta primer mix were used in a second PCR of roughly 6 to 11 cycles. TCRdb fed the 5' RACE reads into MiXCR, producing one record per CDR3 protein. Here the sample spans some 640,000 distinct CDR3 sequences, 45% to 50% being singletons. Sample: blood. The receptors here all came from a woman between 55 and 75 years old in good health.

The gene calls are TRBV4-2 and TRBJ2-2; D is unclear. Between the trimmed V and J ends, which lost 5 bases and 2 bases, there was a span of 6 bases. CDR3 size: 13 residues. Germline CDR1 is LGHNA and CDR2 is YNFKEQ. The CDR3 DNA follows: TGTGCCAGCAGCTACATTAACACCGGGGAGCTGTTTTTT. This sequence encodes CASSYINTGELFF.

The chain combines TRBV29-1 with TRBJ2-1; 8 nucleotides agree with TRBD1. Germline V gene data show CDR1 as SQVTM and CDR2 as ANQGSEA. The CDR3 totals 12 residues. With V trimmed by 5 bases and J by 8 bases, 5 bases remained unmatched. The CDR3 region has the DNA TGCAGCGTTTCGGACAGGGAGGATGAGCAGTTCTTC. The encoded protein is CSVSDREDEQFF.

J is TRBJ2-5 and V is TRBV29-1; 8 positions match TRBD2. The ends lost 7 bases at V and 5 bases at J; junction bases unmatched: 12. Germline CDR1 SQVTM, CDR2 ANQGSEA. This CDR3 is built from 14 residues. CDR3 sequence (DNA): TGCAGCGCCCTTCGGGGGGGAGTCAGCGAGACCCAGTACTTC. This codes for CSALRGGVSETQYF. The full variable domain, its missing parts supplied by reference TRBV29-1 and TRBJ2-5, is SAVISQKPSRDICQRGTSLTIQCQVDSQVTMMFWYRQQPGQSLTLIATANQGSEATYESGFVIDKFPISRPNLTFSTLTVSNMSPEDSSIYLCSALRGGVSETQYFGPGTRLLVL.

Note on this clonotype: An end of the junction differs from the germline gene, which may be a read error. The J gene is TRBJ2-7, the V gene TRBV10-3; 7 bases map to TRBD1. Germline V gene data show CDR1 as ENHRY and CDR2 as SYGVKD. The CDR3 runs 16 residues. This CDR3 is CAINRQGATSSYGQYF. CDR3 nucleotide sequence: TGTGCCATCAACCGACAGGGAGCCACCTCCTCCTACGGGCAGTACTTC.

This chain connects TRBV11-2 to TRBJ2-1; tentatively, D is TRBD1 (7 bases). Germline V gene data show CDR1 as SGHAT and CDR2 as FQNNGV. The CDR3 totals 12 residues. Trimming removed 5 bases at V and 15 bases at J, with 17 bases between. CDR3 DNA: TGTGCCAGCAGCCTACACGGGCAGGGGGGGTTCTTC. It codes for CASSLHGQGGFF.

The rearrangement joins TRBV20-1 to TRBJ1-2; 9 bases agree with TRBD1. The germline V gene has CDR1 DFQATT and CDR2 SNEGSKA (reference sequence). This CDR3 spans 14 amino acids. V shed 2 bases, J shed 3 bases, and the junction held 4 bases outside the gene matches. The CDR3: CSARKTGGDYGYTF. The CDR3 region has the DNA TGCAGTGCTAGAAAGACAGGGGGGGACTATGGCTACACCTTC.

This clonotype was found once. The chain combines TRBV30 with TRBJ2-5, with D perhaps assigned TRBD1 or TRBD2 (6 bases each). Germline CDR1 is GTSNPN and CDR2 is SVGIG (reference sequence). The CDR3 totals 12 residues. The germline V and J ends were trimmed by 5 bases and 4 bases, with 11 bases remaining between them. In nucleotides, the CDR3 is TGTGCCTGGTGGGGGGCGGGAGAGACCCAGTACTTC. This gives the protein CAWWGAGETQYF.

This chain connects TRBV2 to TRBJ2-1, with 9 bases that match TRBD2. The CDR3 runs to 17 residues. The germline V gene has CDR1 SNHLY and CDR2 FYNNEI. After removal of 6 bases from V and 0 bases from J, the junction contained 9 bases not matched to a gene. The CDR3 sequence is CASRRLAAPGSYNEQFF. DNA of the CDR3: TGTGCCAGCAGGAGACTAGCGGCACCTGGCTCCTACAATGAGCAGTTCTTC.

The chain has TRBV20-1 and TRBJ1-3; 7 bases are shared with TRBD1. Germline-derived CDR1 and CDR2 are DFQATT and SNEGSKA (reference sequence). CDR3 length: 15 amino acids. Trimming cost V 0 bases and J 5 bases; bases outside gene matches: 7. Written as DNA, the CDR3 is TGCAGTGCTAGAGATATACAGGGGATAAGAAACACCATATATTTT. This encodes CSARDIQGIRNTIYF.

The genes are TRBV4-3 and TRBJ1-2, with D perhaps TRBD1 (5 bases). The CDR3 covers 15 residues. The germline V gene has CDR1 LGHNA and CDR2 YSLEER. V shed 0 bases and J shed 8 bases, with 16 bases lying between them. CDR3 bases: TGCGCCAGCAGCCAAGAAGGTTTGGGGCTTCGGGGCTACACCTTC. Translated, it gives CASSQEGLGLRGYTF.

The genes are TRBV6-6 and TRBJ2-4; the match to TRBD1 covers 9 bases. The J call may be incorrect, as the DNA end agrees better with TRBJ2-7. The germline gives CDR1 MNHNY, CDR2 SVGAGI (reference sequence). This CDR3 region has 16 residues. This CDR3 reads CASSDISDRGSYEQYF. The CDR3 DNA sequence: TGTGCCAGCAGCGACATTTCGGACAGGGGTAGCTACGAGCAGTACTTC.

The chain employs TRBV2 and TRBJ2-5, with D unclear. The germline gives CDR1 SNHLY, CDR2 FYNNEI. Trimming stripped 7 bases from V and 4 bases from J, with 7 bases between. CDR3 size: 11 residues. CDR3 bases: TGTGCCAGCAAGATGGGAGAGACCCAGTACTTC. Amino acids: CASKMGETQYF.

This clonotype was seen only once. V is TRBV2 and J is TRBJ2-5; no firm D call. The J call may be mistaken, given a closer DNA end match to TRBJ2-7. The germline V gene has CDR1 SNHLY and CDR2 FYNNEI. This CDR3 has 15 amino acids. The CDR3 nucleotides read TGTGCCAGCAGTGAAGACCGGGTTGACGGCTACGAGCAGTACTTC. It encodes CASSEDRVDGYEQYF.

The chain uses TRBV27 and TRBJ2-7; the match to TRBD2 covers 12 bases. CDR3 size: 18 residues. Germline V gene sequence: CDR1 MNHEY, CDR2 SMNVEV (reference sequence). The trim removed 6 bases at V and 0 bases at J, leaving 12 bases unmatched. The CDR3 DNA follows: TGTGCCAGCAGCCCTATTGAAATGACTAGCGGGAGCTCCTACGAGCAGTACTTC. Its translation is CASSPIEMTSGSSYEQYF.

The chain has TRBV29-1 and TRBJ2-3; D is uncertain. Between the trimmed V and J ends, which lost 4 bases and 2 bases, there was a span of 7 bases. Germline V gives CDR1 SQVTM, CDR2 ANQGSEA. This CDR3 spans 12 amino acids. CDR3 bases: TGCAGCGTTGGTGAGACCACAGATACGCAGTATTTT. Its protein product is CSVGETTDTQYF.

With respect to this clonotype: A much more abundant neighbour one base away suggests this may be a read error. The J gene is TRBJ2-7, the V gene TRBV5-1; tentatively, D is TRBD2 (6 bases). This CDR3 is built from 15 residues. CDR1 and CDR2 from the germline V gene are SGHRS and YFSETQ. Trimming shortened V by 3 bases and J by 0 bases, and 13 bases separated the two germline ends. The CDR3 nucleotides read TGCGCCAGCAGCTGGGAGGTCGGGAGCTCCTACGAGCAGTACTTC. It yields the protein CASSWEVGSSYEQYF. The full variable domain, in which reference TRBV5-1 and TRBJ2-7 provide the parts outside the CDR3, is KAGVTQTPRYLIKTRGQQVTLSCSPISGHRSVSWYQQTPGQGLQFLFEYFSETQRNKGNFPGRFSGRQFSNSRSEMNVSTLELGDSALYLCASSWEVGSSYEQYFGPGTRLTVT.

The chain links TRBV14 to TRBJ2-3, with 7 bases lining up with TRBD2. J gave up 6 bases and V 2 bases, and 8 bases lay outside the gene matches. Germline-derived CDR1 and CDR2 are SGHDN and FVKESK. The CDR3 loop spans 15 amino acids. CDR3 protein: CASSQLGGRSDTQYF. The CDR3 nucleotides read TGTGCCAGCAGCCAACTGGGCGGGAGATCTGATACGCAGTATTTT.

This sequence joins TRBV29-1 and TRBJ1-2; D remains ambiguous. V lost 8 bases and J 5 bases, leaving 15 bases between the germline ends. The CDR3 runs 12 residues. CDR1 and CDR2 from the germline V gene are SQVTM and ANQGSEA. The CDR3 DNA reads as TGCAGCATTGGACTCCTTGGGTATGGCTACACCTTC. Residues: CSIGLLGYGYTF.

The chain employs TRBV29-1 and TRBJ2-1, with TRBD2 matching over 10 bases. Per germline, CDR1 SQVTM and CDR2 ANQGSEA. The CDR3 covers 16 residues. Trimming cost V 7 bases and J 0 bases; bases outside gene matches: 9. In DNA, the CDR3 is TGCAGCGCCGCAAAGATAGCGGGGGGCTCCTACAATGAGCAGTTCTTC. This encodes CSAAKIAGGSYNEQFF.

This chain joins TRBV7-3 and TRBJ1-6; TRBD1 matches 9 bases. Germline V gives CDR1 SGHTA, CDR2 FQGTGA. The CDR3 contains 14 residues. J gave up 10 bases and V 5 bases, and 6 bases lay outside the gene matches. CDR3 in amino acids: CASSAGTGRSPLHF. In DNA, the CDR3 is TGTGCCAGCAGCGCCGGGACAGGGAGATCACCCCTCCACTTT.

This clonotype turned up a few times. The chain uses TRBV6-1 and TRBJ2-1; D gene uncertain. Trimming shortened V by 5 bases and J by 7 bases, and 15 bases separated the two germline ends. Germline V gene lookup returns CDR1 MNHNS and CDR2 SASEGT. There are 14 residues in the CDR3. The CDR3 reads CASSIQHPLNEQFF. The CDR3 DNA reads TGTGCCAGCAGTATACAGCACCCTCTGAATGAGCAGTTCTTC.

The J gene is TRBJ1-4, the V gene TRBV4-3; no definite D call. The germline V and J ends were trimmed by 0 bases and 11 bases, with 10 bases remaining between them. CDR1 and CDR2 from the germline V gene are LGHNA and YSLEER. The CDR3 has 13 residues. This CDR3 is CASSQEPGGKLFF. CDR3 nucleotide sequence: TGCGCCAGCAGCCAAGAACCCGGCGGGAAACTGTTTTTT.

On this clonotype: The DNA is left out, because the CDR3 cannot be placed on it with certainty; the CDR3 is given as TCRdb lists it. V usage is TRBV20-1 and J usage is TRBJ1-2; the table gives TRBD1 as D, unverified against the DNA. Germline V lookup: CDR1 DFQATT, CDR2 SNEGSKA (reference sequence). The length of the CDR3 is 13 amino acids, counting both ends. The CDR3 here is CSAPRQGPYGCTF.

J is TRBJ2-1 and V is TRBV27, with D tentatively TRBD1 or TRBD2 (5 bases each). V lost 10 bases, J lost 11 bases, and 18 bases lay in between. The CDR3 is 12 residues long. Germline CDR1 MNHEY, CDR2 SMNVEV (reference sequence). CDR3 DNA: TGTGCCACCCACCGGGACCCACTCCAGCAGTTCTTC. It is translated as CATHRDPLQQFF.

V usage is TRBV19 and J usage is TRBJ2-1; 9 bases line up with TRBD2. The CDR3 has 15 amino acids. The junction had 5 bases not matched to a gene; V was cut back by 4 bases and J by 4 bases. Germline CDR1 and CDR2: LNHDA and SQIVND (reference sequence). CDR3 sequence: CASSTSSGIYNEQFF. The DNA for the CDR3 is TGTGCCAGTAGTACCTCTAGCGGGATTTACAATGAGCAGTTCTTC.

The sample holds many counts of this clonotype. V usage is TRBV28 and J usage is TRBJ2-3; D ambiguous. This CDR3 is 13 amino acids long. Between the trimmed V and J ends, which lost 6 bases and 6 bases, there was a span of 13 bases. Germline CDR1 MDHEN, CDR2 SYDVKM. The CDR3 sequence is CASSPRSDDTQYF. The CDR3 DNA reads TGTGCCAGCAGCCCTCGCAGCGACGATACGCAGTATTTT.

This chain links TRBV28 with TRBJ2-1; TRBD1 aligns across 11 bases. The CDR3 covers 15 residues. V lost 2 bases to trimming and J lost 6 bases; unmatched junction nucleotides: 3. CDR1 and CDR2 (germline): MDHEN, SYDVKM. This chain's CDR3 is CASSLPGTGGNEQFF. As DNA, the CDR3 is TGTGCCAGCAGTTTACCCGGGACAGGGGGCAATGAGCAGTTCTTC.

This clonotype was picked up one time. The rearrangement links TRBV20-1 to TRBJ1-4; D unclear. Germline V gene sequence: CDR1 DFQATT, CDR2 SNEGSKA (reference sequence). The ends were cut back, 5 bases at V and 8 bases at J, with 21 bases in the middle. This CDR3 region has 15 residues. For the CDR3, the DNA is TGCAGTGCTCCGCCCCCCTTGGGGTCGGACGAAAAACTGTTTTTT. Amino acid sequence: CSAPPPLGSDEKLFF.

CDR3 bases: TGCAGTGCTAGAGTGGGACAGGGATGGAACACTGAAGCTTTCTTT. Protein sequence: CSARVGQGWNTEAFF. The chain joins TRBV20-1 to TRBJ1-1, with TRBD1 identical over 9 bases. The CDR3 spans 15 residues. CDR1 DFQATT and CDR2 SNEGSKA come from the germline V gene (reference sequence). The J segment lost 1 base and the V segment lost 1 base, leaving 4 bases of the junction unmatched.

In its sample, this clonotype was seen a few times. The V and J genes are TRBV10-3 and TRBJ1-2; a possible D gene is TRBD1 (6 bases). The CDR3 length is 15 residues. V lost 6 bases to trimming and J lost 5 bases, with 19 bases between them. Germline V gene sequence: CDR1 ENHRY, CDR2 SYGVKD. The CDR3 DNA is TGTGCCATCAGGGGGACAATGGGGCCATTATATGGCTACACCTTC. It yields the protein CAIRGTMGPLYGYTF.